Listed below are T cell receptor beta chains from one sample, sequenced in a study of cytomegalovirus exposure and HLA in healthy donors. Repertoires were generated with immunoSEQ multiplex PCR, while TCRdb's copy carries only in-frame clones and drops some. This sample's table reports tens of thousands of clones. Sequenced material: PBMCs. These TCRs come from a woman aged 55-75 years in good health and CMV-seropositive. Both conserved end residues are part of each CDR3. A D gene is named only where the DNA matches it firmly.

TRBJ2-6 TRBV6-5 TRBD2 CASGGGSGANVLTF TGTGCCAGCGGCGGGGGCTCTGGGGCCAACGTCCTGACTTTC
TRBJ1-2 TRBV7-9 NA CASSSSGTPINYGYTF TGTGCCAGCAGCTCCTCCGGGACACCTATTAACTATGGCTACACCTTC
TRBJ2-7 TRBV7-9 TRBD2 CASSGGGTSSYEQYF TGTGCCAGCAGTGGCGGGGGAACATCGTCTTACGAGCAGTACTTC
TRBJ1-2 TRBV25-1 NA CASSETGGAVGGYTF TGTGCCAGCAGTGAAACCGGGGGGGCGGTTGGCGGCTACACCTTC
TRBJ1-2 TRBV7-6 NA CASSRSGGTMGGYTF TGTGCCAGCAGCCGTTCAGGCGGGACCATGGGGGGCTACACCTTC
TRBJ2-1 TRBV10-1 TRBD1 CASSEAGGREQFF TGCGCCAGCAGTGAGGCAGGGGGCCGTGAGCAGTTCTTC
TRBJ2-6 TRBV7-9 NA CASSRTDSGANVLTF TGTGCCAGCAGCCGGACAGATTCTGGGGCCAACGTCCTGACTTTC
TRBJ1-2 TRBV2 TRBD1 CASSEGTGPYGYTF TGTGCCAGCAGTGAAGGGACAGGGCCCTATGGCTACACCTTC
TRBJ1-3 TRBV9 NA CASSVGAGTSGNTIYF TGTGCCAGCAGCGTAGGGGCAGGAACCTCTGGAAACACCATATATTTT
TRBJ2-5 TRBV14 NA CASSQGRGETQYF TGTGCCAGCAGCCAAGGCAGGGGAGAGACCCAGTACTTC
TRBJ1-2 TRBV18 NA CASSPEVSVSGYTF TGTGCCAGCTCACCAGAGGTCTCGGTATCTGGCTACACCTTC
TRBJ2-5 TRBV30 TRBD1 CAWSLDREETQYF TGTGCCTGGAGCTTAGACAGGGAAGAGACCCAGTACTTC
TRBJ2-7 TRBV11-3 NA CASSLRPFGGEQYF TGTGCCAGCAGCCTCCGACCCTTCGGGGGCGAGCAGTACTTC
TRBJ2-3 TRBV7-9 TRBD2 CASSLGLAGSTDTQYF TGTGCCAGCAGCTTAGGACTAGCGGGTAGCACAGATACGCAGTATTTT
TRBJ2-7 TRBV11-3 TRBD1 CASSSGQGSYEQYF TGTGCCAGCAGCTCGGGACAGGGCTCCTACGAGCAGTACTTC
TRBJ1-6 TRBV11-2 NA CASSLAEGDSPLHF TGTGCCAGCAGCTTAGCCGAGGGGGATTCACCCCTCCACTTT
TRBJ2-3 TRBV5-1 NA CASSLWGERGLETDTQYF TGCGCCAGCAGCTTGTGGGGGGAAAGGGGGCTCGAGACAGATACGCAGTATTTT
TRBJ2-6 TRBV7-2 NA CASSLVGSNSGANVLTF TGTGCCAGCAGCTTAGTGGGCAGTAACTCTGGGGCCAACGTCCTGACTTTC
TRBJ2-3 TRBV5-6 NA CASSSSRQIADTQYF TGTGCCAGCAGCTCCTCCCGACAGATAGCAGATACGCAGTATTTT
TRBJ1-1 TRBV7-7 TRBD1 CASSFRQGTEAFF TGTGCTAGCAGCTTCCGACAGGGGACTGAAGCTTTCTTT
TRBJ1-5 TRBV5-1 NA CASSLEGRSSNQPQHF TGCGCCAGCAGCTTGGAAGGGAGGTCAAGCAATCAGCCCCAGCATTTT
TRBJ1-1 TRBV5-1 NA CASSLATGGEAFF TGCGCCAGCAGCTTGGCGACAGGTGGGGAAGCTTTCTTT
TRBJ1-3 TRBV6-1 NA CAQGDLSGNTIYF TGTGCCCAAGGGGATCTCTCTGGAAACACCATATATTTT
TRBJ1-1 TRBV6-5 TRBD1 CASKQGAQTEAFF TGTGCCAGCAAACAGGGGGCTCAAACTGAAGCTTTCTTT
TRBJ2-7 TRBV20-1 TRBD1 CSARKGTGWYF TGCAGTGCTAGAAAAGGGACAGGGTGGTACTTC
TRBJ2-1 TRBV6-5 TRBD1 CASSYSGQGEFF TGTGCCAGCAGTTACTCGGGGCAGGGGGAGTTCTTC
TRBJ1-4 TRBV7-2 NA CASSYGRGNEKLFF TGTGCCAGCAGCTACGGAAGGGGGAATGAAAAACTGTTTTTT
TRBJ2-7 TRBV18 NA CASSRVAYEQYF TGTGCCAGCTCACGAGTGGCCTACGAGCAGTACTTC
TRBJ2-2 TRBV5-1 TRBD1 CASSLTGGDTGELFF TGCGCCAGCAGCTTGACAGGGGGTGACACCGGGGAGCTGTTTTTT
TRBJ1-5 TRBV7-9 NA CAVAGSGNQPQHF TGTGCAGTCGCGGGAAGTGGCAATCAGCCCCAGCATTTT
TRBJ1-1 TRBV2 NA CASSQQGNTEAFF TGTGCCAGCAGTCAACAGGGAAACACTGAAGCTTTCTTT
TRBJ1-2 TRBV5-8 NA CASSLSYRDNYGYTF TGTGCCAGCAGCTTGTCATACAGGGACAACTATGGCTACACCTTC
TRBJ2-3 TRBV5-1 NA CASRVSGQITDTQYF TGCGCCAGCAGAGTTTCCGGACAGATCACAGATACGCAGTATTTT
TRBJ1-2 TRBV27 NA CASWDNNYGYTF TGTGCCAGTTGGGACAACAACTATGGCTACACCTTC
TRBJ1-1 TRBV6-4 NA CASSAGANTEAFF TGTGCCAGCAGTGCAGGGGCGAACACTGAAGCTTTCTTT
TRBJ2-4 TRBV5-6 NA CASSLEAGGLQYF TGTGCCAGCAGCTTGGAGGCAGGTGGCCTTCAGTACTTC
TRBJ1-1 TRBV5-1 NA CASSFRNTEAFF TGCGCCAGCAGCTTTCGGAACACTGAAGCTTTCTTT
TRBJ1-2 TRBV19 NA CASSSTGYGYTF TGTGCCAGTAGTTCCACAGGGTATGGCTACACCTTC
TRBJ2-7 TRBV10-3 TRBD2 CAISGLAGNSYEQYF TGTGCCATCAGCGGACTAGCGGGGAACTCCTACGAGCAGTACTTC
TRBJ2-5 TRBV2 TRBD1 CASTAGGSETQYF TGTGCCAGCACCGCAGGGGGCTCAGAGACCCAGTACTTC
TRBJ1-3 TRBV29-1 NA CSVQGGGNTIYF TGCAGCGTTCAGGGAGGTGGAAACACCATATATTTT
TRBJ1-1 TRBV10-2 TRBD1 CASGFDRVNTEAFF TGCGCCAGCGGTTTCGACAGGGTGAACACTGAAGCTTTCTTT
TRBJ2-3 TRBV5-4 NA CASSGYSTDTQYF TGTGCCAGCTCGGGATATAGCACAGATACGCAGTATTTT
TRBJ1-1 TRBV5-5 NA CASSLGRNTEDFF TGTGCCAGCAGCTTGGGCAGGAACACTGAAGATTTCTTT
TRBJ2-3 TRBV6-5 NA CASSRPGTDTQYF TGTGCCAGCAGTCGCCCAGGGACAGATACGCAGTATTTT
TRBJ2-5 TRBV4-1 NA CASSQGGETQYF TGCGCCAGCAGCCAAGGCGGGGAGACCCAGTACTTC
TRBJ1-5 TRBV6-5 NA CASRPTGHNQPQHF TGTGCCAGCAGACCCACAGGACACAATCAGCCCCAGCATTTT
TRBJ2-7 TRBV5-1 TRBD1 CASSLQGEHYEQYF TGCGCCAGCAGCTTACAGGGGGAACACTACGAGCAGTACTTC